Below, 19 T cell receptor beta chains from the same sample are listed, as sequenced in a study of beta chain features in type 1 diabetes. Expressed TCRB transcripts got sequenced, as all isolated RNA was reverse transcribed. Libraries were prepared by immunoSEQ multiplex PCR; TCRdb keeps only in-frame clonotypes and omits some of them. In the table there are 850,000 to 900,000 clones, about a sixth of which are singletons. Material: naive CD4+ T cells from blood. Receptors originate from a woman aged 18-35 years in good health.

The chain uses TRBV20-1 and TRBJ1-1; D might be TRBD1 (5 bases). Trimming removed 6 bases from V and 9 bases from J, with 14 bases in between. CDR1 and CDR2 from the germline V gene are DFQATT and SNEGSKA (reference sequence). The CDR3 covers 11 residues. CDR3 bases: TGCAGTGCCCGGGACGTCGTACAAGCTTTCTTT. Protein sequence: CSARDVVQAFF.

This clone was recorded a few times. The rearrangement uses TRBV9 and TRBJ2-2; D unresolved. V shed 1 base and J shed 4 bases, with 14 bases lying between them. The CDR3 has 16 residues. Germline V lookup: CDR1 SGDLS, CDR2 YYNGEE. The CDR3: CASSVQDGRPTGELFF. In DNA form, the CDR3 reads TGTGCCAGCAGCGTACAAGACGGGCGCCCCACCGGGGAGCTGTTTTTT.

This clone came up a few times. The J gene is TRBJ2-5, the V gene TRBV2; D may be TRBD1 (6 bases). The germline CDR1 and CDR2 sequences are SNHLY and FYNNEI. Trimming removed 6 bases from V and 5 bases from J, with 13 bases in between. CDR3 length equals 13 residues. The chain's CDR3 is CASRLQGWETQYF. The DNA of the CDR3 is TGTGCCAGCAGATTACAGGGTTGGGAGACCCAGTACTTC. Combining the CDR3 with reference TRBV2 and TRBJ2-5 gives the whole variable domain EPEVTQTPSHQVTQMGQEVILRCVPISNHLYFYWYRQILGQKVEFLVSFYNNEISEKSEIFDDQFSVERPDGSNFTLKIRSTKLEDSAMYFCASRLQGWETQYFGPGTRLLVL.

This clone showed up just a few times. Written as DNA, the CDR3 is TGTGCCAGCAGTTACCGGACTAGCGGGAGTGAGACCCAGTACTTC. Protein sequence: CASSYRTSGSETQYF. This chain connects TRBV6-6 to TRBJ2-5; 13 nucleotides line up with TRBD2. The trim removed 2 bases at V and 5 bases at J, leaving 2 bases unmatched. Per germline, CDR1 MNHNY and CDR2 SVGAGI (reference sequence). CDR3 length: 15 residues.

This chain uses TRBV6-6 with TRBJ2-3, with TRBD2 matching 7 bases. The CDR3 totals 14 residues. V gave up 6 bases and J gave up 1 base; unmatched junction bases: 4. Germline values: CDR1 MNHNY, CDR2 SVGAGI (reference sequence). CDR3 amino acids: CASRSSGGTDTQYF. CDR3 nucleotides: TGTGCCAGCAGGTCTAGCGGAGGCACAGATACGCAGTATTTT.

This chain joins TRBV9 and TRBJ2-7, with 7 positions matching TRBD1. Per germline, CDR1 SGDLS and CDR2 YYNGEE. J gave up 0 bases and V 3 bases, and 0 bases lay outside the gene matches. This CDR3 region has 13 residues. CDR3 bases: TGTGCCAGCAGCGGGGACAGCTCCTACGAGCAGTACTTC. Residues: CASSGDSSYEQYF.

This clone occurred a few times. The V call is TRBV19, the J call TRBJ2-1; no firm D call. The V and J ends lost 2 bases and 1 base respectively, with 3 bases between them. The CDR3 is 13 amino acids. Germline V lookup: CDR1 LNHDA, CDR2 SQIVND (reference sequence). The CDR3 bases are TGTGCCAGTAGTATAAAGTCCTACAATGAGCAGTTCTTC. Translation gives CASSIKSYNEQFF.

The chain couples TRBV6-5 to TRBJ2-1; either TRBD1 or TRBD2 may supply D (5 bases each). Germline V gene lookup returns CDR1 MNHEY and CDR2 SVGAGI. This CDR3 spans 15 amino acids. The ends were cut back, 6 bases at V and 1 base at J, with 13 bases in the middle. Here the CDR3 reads CASRFHWGSYNEQFF. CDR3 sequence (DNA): TGTGCCAGCAGATTCCACTGGGGGTCCTACAATGAGCAGTTCTTC.

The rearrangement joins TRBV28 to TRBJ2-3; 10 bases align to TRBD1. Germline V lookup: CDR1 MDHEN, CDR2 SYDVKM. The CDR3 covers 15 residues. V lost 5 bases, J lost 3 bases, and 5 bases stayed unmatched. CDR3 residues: CASSVGGQGTDTQYF. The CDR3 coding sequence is TGTGCCAGCAGTGTGGGGGGACAGGGGACAGATACGCAGTATTTT.

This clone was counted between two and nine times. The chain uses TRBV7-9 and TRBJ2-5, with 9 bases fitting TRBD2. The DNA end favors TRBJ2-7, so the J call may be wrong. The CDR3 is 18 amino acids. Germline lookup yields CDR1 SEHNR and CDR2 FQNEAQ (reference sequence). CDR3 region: CASSLAVPTRLAVIEQYF. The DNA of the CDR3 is TGTGCCAGCAGCTTAGCTGTCCCGACCCGACTAGCGGTGATCGAGCAGTACTTC.

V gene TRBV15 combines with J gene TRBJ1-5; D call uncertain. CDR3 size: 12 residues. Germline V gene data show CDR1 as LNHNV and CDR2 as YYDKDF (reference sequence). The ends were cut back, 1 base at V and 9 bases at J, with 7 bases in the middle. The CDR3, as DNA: TGTGCCACCAGCAGAGTCCGGGCGCCCCAGCATTTT. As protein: CATSRVRAPQHF. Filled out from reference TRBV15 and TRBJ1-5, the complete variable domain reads DAMVIQNPRYQVTQFGKPVTLSCSQTLNHNVMYWYQQKSSQAPKLLFHYYDKDFNNEADTPDNFQSRRPNTSFCFLDIRSPGLGDTAMYLCATSRVRAPQHFGDGTRLSIL.

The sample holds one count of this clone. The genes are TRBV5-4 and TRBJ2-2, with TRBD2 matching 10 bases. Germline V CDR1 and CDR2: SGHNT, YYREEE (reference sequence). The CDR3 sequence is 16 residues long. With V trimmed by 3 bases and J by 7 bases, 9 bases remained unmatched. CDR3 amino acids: CASSSIAGGVIGELFF. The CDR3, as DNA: TGTGCCAGCAGCTCCATAGCGGGAGGTGTTATCGGGGAGCTGTTTTTT.

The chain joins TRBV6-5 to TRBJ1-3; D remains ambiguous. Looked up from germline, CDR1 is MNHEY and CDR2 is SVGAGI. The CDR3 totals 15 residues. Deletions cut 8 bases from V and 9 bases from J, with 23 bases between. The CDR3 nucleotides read TGTGCCAGCGGCAGCAGTCCTACCGCCCGGGGCACCATATATTTT. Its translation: CASGSSPTARGTIYF.

CDR3 DNA sequence: TGTGCCATCAGTGAGAATCGACTAGCGGGAGAGCGGGAGCAGTACTTC. Its translation: CAISENRLAGEREQYF. The gene calls are TRBV10-3 and TRBJ2-7, with 12 bases identical to TRBD2. CDR1 and CDR2 from the germline V gene are ENHRY and SYGVKD. This CDR3 contains 16 residues. Unmatched junction bases numbered 9, after V lost 2 bases and J lost 7 bases.

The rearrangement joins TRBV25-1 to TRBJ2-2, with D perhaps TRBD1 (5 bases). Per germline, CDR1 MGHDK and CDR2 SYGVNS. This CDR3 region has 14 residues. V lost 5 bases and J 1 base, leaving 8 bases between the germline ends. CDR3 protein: CASSLGVNTGELFF. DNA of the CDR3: TGTGCCAGCAGTCTAGGGGTGAACACCGGGGAGCTGTTTTTT.

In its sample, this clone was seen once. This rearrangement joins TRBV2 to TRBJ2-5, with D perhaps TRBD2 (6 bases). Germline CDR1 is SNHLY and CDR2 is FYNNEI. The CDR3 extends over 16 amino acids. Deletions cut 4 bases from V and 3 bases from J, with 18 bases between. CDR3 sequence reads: CASSVRPGVIEETQYF. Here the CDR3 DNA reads TGTGCCAGCAGTGTTCGTCCGGGAGTTATAGAAGAGACCCAGTACTTC. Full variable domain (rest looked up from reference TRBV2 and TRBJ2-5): EPEVTQTPSHQVTQMGQEVILRCVPISNHLYFYWYRQILGQKVEFLVSFYNNEISEKSEIFDDQFSVERPDGSNFTLKIRSTKLEDSAMYFCASSVRPGVIEETQYFGPGTRLLVL.

Written as DNA, the CDR3 is TGTGCCAGCAGTTCAAGATCTAGCGGGACAGTCGGGGAGCTGTTTTTT. Encoded protein: CASSSRSSGTVGELFF. V and J are TRBV27 and TRBJ2-2; 9 positions match TRBD2. This CDR3 region has 16 residues. With 4 bases clipped from V and 7 bases from J, the junction kept 10 bases outside the gene matches. The germline gives CDR1 MNHEY, CDR2 SMNVEV (reference sequence).

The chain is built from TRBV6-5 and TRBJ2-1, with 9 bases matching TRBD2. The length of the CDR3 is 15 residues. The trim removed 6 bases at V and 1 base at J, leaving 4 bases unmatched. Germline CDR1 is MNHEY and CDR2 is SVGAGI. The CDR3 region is CASSAGGPSYNEQFF. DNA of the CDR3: TGTGCCAGCAGCGCGGGAGGGCCATCCTACAATGAGCAGTTCTTC.

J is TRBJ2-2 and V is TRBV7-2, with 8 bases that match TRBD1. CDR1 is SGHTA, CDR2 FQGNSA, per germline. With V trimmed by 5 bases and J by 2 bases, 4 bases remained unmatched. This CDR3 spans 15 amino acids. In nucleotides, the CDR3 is TGTGCCAGCAGCCCGGGACAGGTTAACACCGGGGAGCTGTTTTTT. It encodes CASSPGQVNTGELFF.